This T cell receptor beta chain was recorded in a study of blood T cell repertoires in COVID-19. For the study at large: The cDNA or gDNA used as material had been derived from T cells, B-cell-depleted T cells, or PBMCs.

Original processing methods: Amplifying reference gene primers gave estimates of nucleated cell counts. Assay: immunoSEQ multiplex PCR; the TCRdb copy retains only in-frame clones and omits some. The DNA gave D and trimming, while V, J and clone size come from that table. Of about 20,000 clones listed, 70% to 90% are singletons. The germline V and J ends were trimmed by 6 bases and 6 bases, with 11 bases remaining between them. The CDR3 length is 12 residues. The germline CDR1 and CDR2 sequences are MNHEY and SVGAGI. V is TRBV6-5 and J is TRBJ1-1; maybe TRBD1 (5 bases). Sequencing was carried out using peripheral blood. This TCR was sampled from a human donor with active COVID-19. The donor label of this sample is uncertain. As DNA, the CDR3 is TGTGCCAGCAGAGATAGGGGCGCTGAAGCTTTCTTT. This codes for CASRDRGAEAFF.